This TCR beta chain is drawn from a study of T cell changes during pregnancy in multiple sclerosis. The CDR3 consists of 14 residues. Trimming removed 5 bases from V and 3 bases from J; junction bases left unmatched: 3. The germline gives CDR1 MDHEN, CDR2 SYDVKM. Some clones are missing from TCRdb's copy, which holds only in-frame ones; the method was immunoSEQ multiplex PCR. The sample carries 35,000 or so clones, about nine tenths recorded once. The sequences come from peripheral blood, collected in the second trimester of pregnancy. This clonotype originated in a female donor in good health, enrolled as a control in a pregnancy study. The V call is TRBV28, the J call TRBJ2-7; 11 positions agree with TRBD2. CDR3 sequence: CASSPGLADYEQYF. The CDR3 DNA is TGTGCCAGCAGTCCGGGACTAGCGGACTACGAGCAGTACTTC.